A selection of T cell receptor beta chains follows, all from one sample in a study of human T cells and chemical hapten exposure. TCRdb re-derived calls from the RACE reads in MiXCR, one entry per CDR3 protein. The sample records tens of thousands of distinct CDR3 sequences, approximately 9.9% being singletons. This material consisted of whole blood, taken in connection with sensitization to the hapten diphenylcyclopropenone (DPC). The source of these receptors is a woman aged 35 to 49 with alopecia areata. Some clones in this sample may be carry-over from other donors' samples. The CDR3 runs from the conserved cysteine through the conserved F or W. D genes are given only for firm matches. Size values are once, few and many counts, or a class for expanded clones, and some rows have none.

>.|TRBJ1-3|TRBV7-9|.
CASSLAQGNTIYF
TGTGCCAGCAGCTTAGCCCAGGGAAACACCATATATTTT
>many|TRBJ1-6|TRBV6-5|.
CASSRQGFSYNSPLHF
TGTGCCAGCAGTCGGCAGGGATTCTCCTATAATTCACCCCTCCACTTT
>many|TRBJ2-6|TRBV14|.
CASSSWRGDAGANVLTF
TGTGCCAGCAGCTCCTGGAGGGGGGACGCTGGGGCCAACGTCCTGACTTTC
>many|TRBJ2-5|TRBV29-1|.
CSLRRSQETQYF
TGCAGCCTTCGGAGGAGTCAAGAGACCCAGTACTTC
>many|TRBJ1-5|TRBV6-2/TRBV6-3|.
CASSPDYDGRQPQHF
TGTGCCAGCAGCCCCGATTACGATGGCCGGCAGCCCCAGCATTTT
>many|TRBJ2-7|TRBV10-3|.
CAILGDPAYEQYF
TGTGCCATCCTAGGGGATCCAGCCTACGAGCAGTACTTC
>few|TRBJ2-6|TRBV4-2|.
CASSQESSGANVLTF
TGTGCCAGCAGCCAAGAGTCCTCTGGGGCCAACGTCCTGACTTTC
>many|TRBJ2-7|TRBV7-6|.
CASSAGQIYEQYF
TGTGCCAGCAGCGCCGGACAGATCTACGAGCAGTACTTC
>many|TRBJ1-6|TRBV27|.
CASSPPRNSPLHF
TGTGCCAGCAGTCCCCCTCGGAATTCACCCCTCCACTTT
>.|TRBJ1-1|TRBV3-1|.
CASSQGPPGAPGGAFF
TGTGCCAGCAGCCAAGGGCCACCGGGAGCCCCGGGGGGAGCTTTCTTT
>many|TRBJ2-3|TRBV14|.
CASSQESVRDTQYF
TGTGCCAGCAGCCAAGAGTCCGTTAGAGATACGCAGTATTTT
>.|TRBJ2-6|TRBV10-3|.
CAISGAGEASGANVLTF
TGTGCCATCAGTGGGGCCGGGGAGGCAAGTGGGGCCAACGTCCTGACTTTC
>many|TRBJ2-1|TRBV7-2|TRBD2
CASSLGAGIYNEQFF
TGTGCCAGCAGCTTAGGAGCGGGGATCTACAATGAGCAGTTCTTC
>many|TRBJ1-5|TRBV9|.
CASSVDDRSNQPQHF
TGTGCCAGCAGCGTAGACGACAGAAGCAATCAGCCCCAGCATTTT
>.|TRBJ2-7|TRBV11-2|.
CASSLALTGYEQYF
TGTGCCAGCAGCTTAGCGTTAACGGGCTACGAGCAGTACTTC
>.|TRBJ1-5|TRBV20-1|.
CSATPKFSGTNSNQPQHF
TGCAGTGCTACCCCTAAATTTTCCGGGACAAATAGCAATCAGCCCCAGCATTTT
>many|TRBJ2-3|TRBV7-6|.
CASSLRAANTDTQYF
TGTGCCAGCAGCTTAAGAGCGGCAAACACAGATACGCAGTATTTT
>.|TRBJ2-7|TRBV7-2|TRBD2
CASSLTSGGPYEQYF
TGTGCCAGCAGCCTCACTAGCGGGGGCCCCTACGAGCAGTACTTC
>few|TRBJ1-2|TRBV12-3/TRBV12-4|.
CASSYGNGYTF
TGTGCCAGCAGCTACGGGAATGGCTACACCTTC
>many|TRBJ2-7|TRBV3-1|.
CASSQDRGEQYF
TGTGCCAGCAGCCAAGATCGGGGGGAGCAGTACTTC
>.|TRBJ2-1|TRBV29-1|.
CSVAAPQGSNEQFF
TGCAGCGTTGCGGCTCCCCAAGGGTCAAATGAGCAGTTCTTC
>many|TRBJ1-4|TRBV27|.
CASRVSRATNEKLFF
TGTGCCAGCAGAGTGTCACGTGCAACTAATGAAAAACTGTTTTTT
>.|TRBJ2-7|TRBV24-1|.
CATSDVDSYEQYF
TGTGCCACCAGTGATGTCGACAGCTACGAGCAGTACTTC
>many|TRBJ2-3|TRBV3-1|TRBD2
CASSHPASGGRTNTQYF
TGTGCCAGCAGCCATCCGGCCAGCGGGGGGCGCACAAATACGCAGTATTTT
>many|TRBJ2-7|TRBV5-1|.
CASSLSRPTYEQYF
TGCGCCAGCAGCTTGTCCAGACCAACCTACGAGCAGTACTTC
>.|TRBJ1-1|TRBV5-1|TRBD1
CASSPEGRDRGRRAFF
TGCGCCAGCAGCCCTGAGGGCCGGGACAGGGGGCGTCGTGCTTTCTTT
>.|TRBJ2-5|TRBV20-1|.
CSARRLTQETQYF
TGCAGTGCTAGGCGGCTGACCCAAGAGACCCAGTACTTC
>many|TRBJ2-4|TRBV6-5|.
CASSYGTGEVTF
TGTGCCAGCAGTTACGGGACGGGGGAGGTGACGTTC
>many|TRBJ2-7|TRBV24-1|.
CATSDGGTAPYEQYF
TGTGCCACCAGTGATGGAGGGACAGCTCCCTACGAGCAGTACTTC
>many|TRBJ2-1|TRBV7-2|.
CASSLAYRDNEQFF
TGTGCCAGCAGCTTAGCTTACAGAGACAATGAGCAGTTCTTC
>many|TRBJ1-1|TRBV28|.
CASSFYHVLVQRNTEAFF
TGTGCCAGCAGTTTCTATCATGTTCTGGTTCAGAGGAACACTGAAGCTTTCTTT
>few|TRBJ1-2|TRBV2|.
CASVGGIYGYTF
TGTGCCAGCGTGGGGGGAATCTATGGCTACACCTTC
>many|TRBJ2-3|TRBV28|.
CASSLWAGLTDTQYF
TGTGCCAGCAGTTTATGGGCGGGGTTGACAGATACGCAGTATTTT
>many|TRBJ1-1|TRBV6-5|.
CASSYSHNTEAFF
TGTGCCAGCAGTTACTCTCACAACACTGAAGCTTTCTTT
>few|TRBJ1-1|TRBV29-1|TRBD1
CSGRTGGNTEAFF
TGCAGCGGGCGGACAGGGGGAAACACTGAAGCTTTCTTT
>many|TRBJ2-1|TRBV19|.
CASNVDGYNEQFF
TGTGCCAGTAATGTGGACGGTTACAATGAGCAGTTCTTC
>many|TRBJ2-2|TRBV12-3/TRBV12-4|.
CASSPTRGGTGELFF
TGTGCCAGCAGTCCCACCAGGGGTGGCACCGGGGAGCTGTTTTTT
>many|TRBJ2-3|TRBV6-1|.
CASSYSAQYRDTRF
TGTGCCAGCAGTTATTCGGCCCAGTACCGGGACACCCGTTTT
>few|TRBJ2-7|TRBV3-1|.
CASSHRLSVSSGREQYF
TGTGCCAGCAGCCACAGGTTGTCGGTGTCTAGTGGTCGGGAGCAGTACTTC
>.|TRBJ1-1|TRBV6-1|.
CATRTGANTEAFF
TGTGCCACCAGGACGGGGGCGAACACTGAAGCTTTCTTT